Shown below are 11 T cell receptor beta chains from a single sample sequenced in a study of identical twins. TCRdb itself ran the 5' RACE reads through MiXCR, one entry per CDR3 protein. The table shows hundreds of thousands of distinct CDR3 sequences, with approximately 7.3% occurring only once. These sequences were also reported in another study, on yellow fever vaccine responses in identical twins.

The sequenced sample was CD8+ T cells sorted from blood. The receptors were gathered from a woman younger than 30 in good health.

J is TRBJ1-6 and V is TRBV20-1, with a tentative D call TRBD1 (5 bases). V lost 6 bases and J lost 0, with 15 bases in between. This CDR3 comprises 16 residues. CDR1 is DFQATT and CDR2 is SNEGSKA in the germline V gene (reference sequence). The CDR3 spells CSATGTQSSYNSPLHF. The CDR3 DNA follows: TGCAGTGCAACCGGGACGCAAAGCTCCTATAATTCACCCCTCCACTTT.

The genes are TRBV4-1 and TRBJ2-7, with 9 bases aligning to TRBD2. With V trimmed by 1 base and J by 4 bases, 14 bases remained unmatched. CDR1 is MGHRA, CDR2 YSYEKL, per germline. The CDR3 runs to 18 residues. CDR3 sequence (DNA): TGCGCCAGCAGCCAAGCCCTACTACCTAGCGGGAAGGGTTACGAGCAGTACTTC. Translated, it gives CASSQALLPSGKGYEQYF.

This clonotype was seen ten or more times. The chain links TRBV15 to TRBJ2-1; 7 bases fit TRBD2. This CDR3 is 16 amino acids long. Germline V gene data show CDR1 as LNHNV and CDR2 as YYDKDF (reference sequence). V shed 1 base, J shed 0 bases, and the junction held 3 bases outside the gene matches. The CDR3 is CATSRGRDYSYNEQFF. DNA of the CDR3: TGTGCCACCAGCAGAGGTAGGGACTACTCCTACAATGAGCAGTTCTTC.

This clonotype has just a few counts. The chain uses TRBV7-9 and TRBJ2-7; the match to TRBD2 covers 10 bases. Looked up from germline, CDR1 is SEHNR and CDR2 is FQNEAQ (reference sequence). This CDR3 spans 12 amino acids. The CDR3 DNA follows: TGTGCCAGCAGCATAGCGGGGGGCGAGCAGTACGTC. Translation gives CASSIAGGEQYV.

V and J are TRBV29-1 and TRBJ2-1; TRBD2 matches at 10 bases. After removal of 3 bases from V and 7 bases from J, the junction contained 6 bases not matched to a gene. The CDR3 has 14 amino acids. Germline CDR1 is SQVTM and CDR2 is ANQGSEA. Here the CDR3 reads CSVDLAGVRNEQFF. CDR3 sequence (DNA): TGCAGCGTTGACCTAGCGGGAGTAAGGAATGAGCAGTTCTTC.

This clonotype was seen more than once but under ten times. The chain carries TRBV2 and TRBJ1-1; 8 bases map to TRBD1. The CDR3 extends over 12 amino acids. With 11 bases clipped from V and 5 bases from J, the junction kept 7 bases outside the gene matches. Germline assignment: CDR1 SNHLY and CDR2 FYNNEI. CDR3 region: CAGETGATEAFF. For the CDR3, the DNA is TGTGCCGGGGAGACAGGGGCGACTGAAGCTTTCTTT.

This clonotype was picked up a small number of times. V is TRBV28 and J is TRBJ2-7, with 16 bases fitting TRBD2. Germline lookup yields CDR1 MDHEN and CDR2 SYDVKM. With 2 bases clipped from V and 3 bases from J, the junction kept 13 bases outside the gene matches. The CDR3 runs to 20 residues. In DNA, the CDR3 is TGTGCCAGCAGTTTAGCGCCGGGACTAGCGGGAGGGCCATCAGACTACGAGCAGTACTTC. The encoded protein is CASSLAPGLAGGPSDYEQYF. Full variable domain (remainder filled in from reference TRBV28 and TRBJ2-7): DVKVTQSSRYLVKRTGEKVFLECVQDMDHENMFWYRQDPGLGLRLIYFSYDVKMKEKGDIPEGYSVSREKKERFSLILESASTNQTSMYLCASSLAPGLAGGPSDYEQYFGPGTRLTVT.

There are a few counts of this clonotype. The chain uses TRBV3-1 and TRBJ2-4, with 10 bases fitting TRBD2. The CDR3 has 16 amino acids. Germline assignment: CDR1 LGHDT and CDR2 YNNKEL (reference sequence). V shed 3 bases, J shed 1 base, and the junction held 3 bases outside the gene matches. Here the CDR3 DNA reads TGTGCCAGCAGCCACTCGACTAGCGGGGCCAAAAACATTCAGTACTTC. This sequence encodes CASSHSTSGAKNIQYF. Together with reference TRBV3-1 and TRBJ2-4, the CDR3 gives the full variable domain: DTAVSQTPKYLVTQMGNDKSIKCEQNLGHDTMYWYKQDSKKFLKIMFSYNNKELIINETVPNRFSPKSPDKAHLNLHINSLELGDSAVYFCASSHSTSGAKNIQYFGAGTRLSVL.

This clonotype was seen ten or more times. The chain couples TRBV27 to TRBJ2-3; D unresolved. V was pared by 5 bases and J by 5 bases, with 14 bases between. The CDR3 is made up of 14 amino acids. Germline assignment: CDR1 MNHEY and CDR2 SMNVEV (reference sequence). The CDR3: CASSPPRKQDTQYF. For the CDR3, the DNA is TGTGCCAGCAGTCCTCCTCGGAAGCAAGATACGCAGTATTTT.

This clonotype was detected many times. The rearrangement joins TRBV28 to TRBJ2-1; 10 nucleotides match TRBD2. J gave up 2 bases and V 3 bases, and 7 bases lay outside the gene matches. CDR3 length: 17 residues. The V gene's germline CDR1 is MDHEN and CDR2 SYDVKM. The CDR3 region is CASSFPTSGSPYNEQFF. In DNA, the CDR3 is TGTGCCAGCAGTTTCCCGACTAGCGGGTCCCCCTACAATGAGCAGTTCTTC.

The chain is built from TRBV15 and TRBJ1-3; D is undetermined. The germline V gene has CDR1 LNHNV and CDR2 YYDKDF (reference sequence). V was clipped by 0 bases and J by 2 bases, with 20 bases between them. The CDR3 has 19 amino acids. Here the CDR3 reads CATSRDAVDLLPTGNTIYF. CDR3 nucleotides: TGTGCCACCAGCAGAGATGCGGTGGACCTACTTCCTACTGGAAACACCATATATTTT.